Following are 26 T cell receptor beta chains from one sample sequenced in a study of CXCR3-negative and CXCR3-positive naive CD8 T cells. The study's findings and limits: Relative to CXCR3-negative naive cells, CXCR3-positive naive cells had more hydrophobic TRB CDR3s.

Which antigens these TCRs recognize remains unknown. The study made its TRB cDNA libraries by 5' RACE, adding UMI labels. From the 5' RACE reads, TCRdb lists one entry per CDR3 protein and no DNA. The table lists about 120,000 distinct CDR3 sequences. The sequenced sample consisted of naive CXCR3+ CD8+ T cells from blood. The subset: CD45RO-CCR7+CD27+CD95- naive CD8+ T cells expressing CXCR3 (TNR3+). These receptors originate from a human donor in good health. Some clones in this sample may be carry-over from other donors' samples.

The V gene is TRBV7-9, the J gene TRBJ2-1; TCRdb picks TRBD1, but there is no DNA to check that call. Germline CDR1 SEHNR, CDR2 FQNEAQ (reference sequence). The length of the CDR3 is 16 residues. CDR3: CASSFPGQPAYNEQFF.

The chain is built from TRBV7-9 and TRBJ1-6. The germline V gene has CDR1 SEHNR and CDR2 FQNEAQ (reference sequence). The CDR3 consists of 15 residues. The CDR3: CASSLRGSYNSPLHF.

This chain uses TRBV29-1 with TRBJ2-5; no DNA is available, so the TRBD1 call from TCRdb remains unchecked. Germline V gene data show CDR1 as SQVTM and CDR2 as ANQGSEA. The CDR3 covers 15 residues. This CDR3 reads CSVVFPGQTQETQYF. Full variable domain (missing parts from reference TRBV29-1 and TRBJ2-5): SAVISQKPSRDICQRGTSLTIQCQVDSQVTMMFWYRQQPGQSLTLIATANQGSEATYESGFVIDKFPISRPNLTFSTLTVSNMSPEDSSIYLCSVVFPGQTQETQYFGPGTRLLVL.

This chain joins TRBV11-3 and TRBJ2-7; TCRdb calls TRBD2, which cannot be checked without DNA. Per germline, CDR1 SGHNT and CDR2 YENEEA. The CDR3 has 15 amino acids. CDR3 sequence: CASSPLAGAPYEQYF.

The rearrangement links TRBV5-5 to TRBJ2-1. CDR1 is SGHKS, CDR2 YYEKEE, per germline (reference sequence). The CDR3 is 15 residues long. CDR3 sequence reads: CASSVGRSSYNEQFF.

This rearrangement joins TRBV29-1 to TRBJ2-1; TCRdb reports TRBD2, a call that lacks DNA to check it against. The V gene's germline CDR1 is SQVTM and CDR2 ANQGSEA. The CDR3 sequence is 13 residues long. CDR3 residues: CSVLAGVSNEQFF.

CDR3 amino acids: CASKVRGELFF. The V gene is TRBV28, the J gene TRBJ2-2. CDR3 size: 11 residues. The germline V gene encodes CDR1 MDHEN and CDR2 SYDVKM.

CDR3 in amino acids: CASSQGNRYYEQYF. The chain links TRBV3-1 to TRBJ2-7. This CDR3 spans 14 amino acids. Germline CDR1 LGHDT, CDR2 YNNKEL (reference sequence).

The chain links TRBV7-9 to TRBJ2-1; absent DNA, TCRdb's TRBD1 call cannot be checked. The CDR3 has 12 amino acids. The germline CDR1 and CDR2 sequences are SEHNR and FQNEAQ (reference sequence). CDR3 loop: CASTPGGNEQFF.

The rearrangement links TRBV14 to TRBJ1-1; TCRdb lists TRBD1, though no DNA is available to test this call. CDR3 length equals 13 residues. Germline CDR1 and CDR2: SGHDN and FVKESK. CDR3 residues: CASRQTGNTEAFF.

The chain couples TRBV4-1 to TRBJ1-6. CDR3 length: 14 residues. CDR1 and CDR2 (germline): MGHRA, YSYEKL. The CDR3 here is CASSQGSYNSPLHF.

The chain combines TRBV6-2 or TRBV6-3 with TRBJ2-7; TCRdb's D call of TRBD1 is untestable without DNA. The length of the CDR3 is 15 residues. Germline CDR1 reads MNHEY; CDR2 reads SVGEGT. CDR3 loop: CASSGGDLLSYEQYF.

V usage is TRBV7-9 and J usage is TRBJ1-1. Germline loops: CDR1 SEHNR, CDR2 FQNEAQ (reference sequence). This CDR3 region has 14 residues. CDR3 sequence reads: CASSLGQSDTEAFF.

The rearrangement joins TRBV29-1 to TRBJ2-2; TCRdb designates TRBD1, a call that cannot be tested without DNA. This CDR3 has 14 amino acids. Germline V gene data show CDR1 as SQVTM and CDR2 as ANQGSEA. The CDR3 sequence is CSVRQGDRTGELFF.

J is TRBJ2-7 and V is TRBV28; without DNA, the TCRdb call of TRBD1 cannot be checked. Germline lookup yields CDR1 MDHEN and CDR2 SYDVKM. This CDR3 region has 11 residues. This CDR3 is CASARRGEQYF.

This chain joins TRBV18 and TRBJ2-3. The CDR3 has 14 residues. Per the germline V gene, CDR1 is KGHSH and CDR2 is LQKENI. CDR3 amino acids: CASSPPHFTDTQYF.

This sequence joins TRBV21-1 and TRBJ1-2; TCRdb gives TRBD1 as the D gene, but with no DNA this cannot be confirmed. TRBV21-1 is shown as a pseudogene. The CDR3 is 14 residues long. CDR3 protein: CASSKGGGAQGYTF.

The chain recombines TRBV19 with TRBJ2-1; TCRdb reports TRBD1, a call that lacks DNA to check it against. Germline-derived CDR1 and CDR2 are LNHDA and SQIVND (reference sequence). This CDR3 is 14 amino acids long. The CDR3 reads CASIGIPADNEQFF.

This chain uses TRBV29-1 with TRBJ2-2; TCRdb's D gene call, TRBD1, goes unchecked for lack of DNA. The germline V gene encodes CDR1 SQVTM and CDR2 ANQGSEA. This CDR3 is 14 amino acids long. The CDR3 here is CSVGPQGMRGELFF.

The chain joins TRBV6-1 to TRBJ2-7; TCRdb indicates TRBD1, and absent DNA this call remains unverified. The length of the CDR3 is 15 residues. From germline, CDR1 is MNHNS and CDR2 SASEGT. The CDR3: CVSSPGTGGSYEQYF.

The chain joins TRBV5-1 to TRBJ1-1; TCRdb outputs TRBD1, but without DNA this stays unchecked. This CDR3 has 15 residues. CDR1 is SGHRS, CDR2 YFSETQ, per germline. The CDR3 region is CASSIAGEMETEAFF.

The V and J genes are TRBV30 and TRBJ1-5; TCRdb lists TRBD1, though no DNA is available to test this call. In germline, CDR1 is GTSNPN, CDR2 SVGIG (reference sequence). The CDR3 totals 14 residues. The CDR3 region is CAWSVRQGNQPQHF. The full variable domain, completed using reference TRBV30 and TRBJ1-5, is SQTIHQWPATLVQPVGSPLSLECTVEGTSNPNLYWYRQAAGRGLQLLFYSVGIGQISSEVPQNLSASRPQDRQFILSSKKLLLSDSGFYLCAWSVRQGNQPQHFGDGTRLSIL.

The chain employs TRBV7-9 and TRBJ1-1. The CDR3 totals 14 residues. Germline-derived CDR1 and CDR2 are SEHNR and FQNEAQ (reference sequence). The CDR3 reads CASSLVGLGNEAFF.

V gene TRBV7-9 combines with J gene TRBJ1-1; TCRdb names TRBD1, which stays unverified in the absence of DNA. The CDR3 totals 16 residues. The V gene's germline CDR1 is SEHNR and CDR2 FQNEAQ (reference sequence). The CDR3 protein is CASSSDHQGPNTEAFF.

The CDR3 loop is CASSEGGAPGNTIYF. The genes are TRBV2 and TRBJ1-3; as DNA is missing, the TRBD1 call by TCRdb cannot be tested. Germline V gene lookup returns CDR1 SNHLY and CDR2 FYNNEI. There are 15 residues in the CDR3.

The V and J genes are TRBV20-1 and TRBJ2-1; no DNA is available, so the TRBD2 call from TCRdb remains unchecked. This CDR3 comprises 16 residues. CDR1 is DFQATT, CDR2 SNEGSKA, per germline (reference sequence). The CDR3 sequence is CSARDTASGGVYEQFF.